This T cell receptor beta chain stems from a study of blood T cell repertoires in COVID-19. Study information: COVID-19 samples collected from the United States, Italy and Spain covered acute and convalescent phases. The analysed material was cDNA or gDNA that came from T cells, B-cell-depleted T cells, or PBMCs.

Original processing methods: Estimates of nucleated cell counts were drawn from the amplification of reference gene primers. TCRdb's copy holds only in-frame clones and misses some; the assay was immunoSEQ multiplex PCR. That table furnishes V, J and clone size, whereas the DNA furnished D and trimming. This table holds about 150,000 clones, over 60% found once. Germline values: CDR1 MNHEY, CDR2 SMNVEV (reference sequence). After removal of 6 bases from V and 4 bases from J, the junction contained 8 bases not matched to a gene. The CDR3 sequence is 15 residues long. Sequencing was performed on peripheral blood. The J gene is TRBJ2-5, the V gene TRBV27; 10 bases map to TRBD2. The TCR comes from a man between 50 and 59 years old with acute or convalescent COVID-19. The DNA of the CDR3 is TGTGCCAGCAGGCAACTAGCGGGGTATCGAGAGACCCAGTACTTC. Amino acid sequence: CASRQLAGYRETQYF.